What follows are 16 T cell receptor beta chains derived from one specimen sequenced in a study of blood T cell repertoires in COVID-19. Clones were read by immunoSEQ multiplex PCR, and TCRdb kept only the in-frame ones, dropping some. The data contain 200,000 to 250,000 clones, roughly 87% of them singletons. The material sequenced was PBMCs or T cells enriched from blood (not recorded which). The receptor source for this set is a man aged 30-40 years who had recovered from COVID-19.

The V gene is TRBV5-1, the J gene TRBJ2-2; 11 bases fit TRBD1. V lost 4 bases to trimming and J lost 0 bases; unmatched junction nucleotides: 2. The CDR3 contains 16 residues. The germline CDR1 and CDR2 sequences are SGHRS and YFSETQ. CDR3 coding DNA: TGCGCCAGCAGCCCGGGACAGGGGGCGAACACCGGGGAGCTGTTTTTT. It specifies CASSPGQGANTGELFF.

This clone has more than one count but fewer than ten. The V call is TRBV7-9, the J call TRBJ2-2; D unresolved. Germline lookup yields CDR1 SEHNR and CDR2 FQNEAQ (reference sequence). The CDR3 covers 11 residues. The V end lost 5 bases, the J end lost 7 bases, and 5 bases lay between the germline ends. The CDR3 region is CASSPDGELFF. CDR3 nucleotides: TGTGCCAGCAGCCCAGACGGGGAGCTGTTTTTT. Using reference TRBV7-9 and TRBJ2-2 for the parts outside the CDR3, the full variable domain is DTGVSQNPRHKITKRGQNVTFRCDPISEHNRLYWYRQTLGQGPEFLTYFQNEAQLEKSRLLSDRFSAERPKGSFSTLEIQRTEQGDSAMYLCASSPDGELFFGEGSRLTVL.

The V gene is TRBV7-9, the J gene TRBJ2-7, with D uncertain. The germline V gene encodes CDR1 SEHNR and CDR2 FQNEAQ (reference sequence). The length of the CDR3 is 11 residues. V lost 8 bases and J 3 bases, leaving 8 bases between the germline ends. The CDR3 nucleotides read TGTGCCAGCGGCTGGAGCTACGAGCAGTACTTC. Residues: CASGWSYEQYF.

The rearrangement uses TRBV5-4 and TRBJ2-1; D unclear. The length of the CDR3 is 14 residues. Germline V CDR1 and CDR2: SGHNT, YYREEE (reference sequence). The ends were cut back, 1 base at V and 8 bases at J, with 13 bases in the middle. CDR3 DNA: TGTGCCAGCAGCTTGCCGGCTAGTCCGGATGAGCAGTTCTTC. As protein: CASSLPASPDEQFF.

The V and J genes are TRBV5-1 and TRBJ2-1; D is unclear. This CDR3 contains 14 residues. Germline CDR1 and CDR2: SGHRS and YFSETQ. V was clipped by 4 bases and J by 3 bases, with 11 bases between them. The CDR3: CASSPLPDYNEQFF. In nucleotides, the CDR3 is TGCGCCAGCAGCCCACTTCCCGACTACAATGAGCAGTTCTTC. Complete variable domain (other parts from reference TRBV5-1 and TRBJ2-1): KAGVTQTPRYLIKTRGQQVTLSCSPISGHRSVSWYQQTPGQGLQFLFEYFSETQRNKGNFPGRFSGRQFSNSRSEMNVSTLELGDSALYLCASSPLPDYNEQFFGPGTRLTVL.

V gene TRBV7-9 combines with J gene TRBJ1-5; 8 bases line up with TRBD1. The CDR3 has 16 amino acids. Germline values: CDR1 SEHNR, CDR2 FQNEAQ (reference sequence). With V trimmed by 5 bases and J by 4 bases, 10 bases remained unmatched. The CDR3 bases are TGTGCCAGCAGCCGGACCACAGGGGGTGAGAATCAGCCCCAGCATTTT. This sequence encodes CASSRTTGGENQPQHF. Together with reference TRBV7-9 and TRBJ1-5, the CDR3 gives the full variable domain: DTGVSQNPRHKITKRGQNVTFRCDPISEHNRLYWYRQTLGQGPEFLTYFQNEAQLEKSRLLSDRFSAERPKGSFSTLEIQRTEQGDSAMYLCASSRTTGGENQPQHFGDGTRLSIL.

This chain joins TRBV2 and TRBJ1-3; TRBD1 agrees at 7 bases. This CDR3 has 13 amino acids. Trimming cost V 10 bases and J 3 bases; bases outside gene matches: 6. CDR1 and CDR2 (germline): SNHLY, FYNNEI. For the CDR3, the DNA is TGTGCCAAACAGAGGGACAGTGGAAACACCATATATTTT. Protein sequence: CAKQRDSGNTIYF.

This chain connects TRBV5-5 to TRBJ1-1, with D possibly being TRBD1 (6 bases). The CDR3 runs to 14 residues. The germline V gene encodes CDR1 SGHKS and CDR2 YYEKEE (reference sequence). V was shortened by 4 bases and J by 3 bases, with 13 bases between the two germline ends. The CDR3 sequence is CASSPGVSHTEAFF. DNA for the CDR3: TGTGCCAGCAGCCCAGGGGTGTCTCACACTGAAGCTTTCTTT.

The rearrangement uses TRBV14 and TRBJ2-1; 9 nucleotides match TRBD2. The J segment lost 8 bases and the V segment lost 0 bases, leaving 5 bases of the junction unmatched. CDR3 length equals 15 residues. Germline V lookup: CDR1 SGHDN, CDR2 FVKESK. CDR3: CASSQERGGGYEQFF. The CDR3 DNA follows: TGTGCCAGCAGCCAAGAGCGGGGGGGCGGTTATGAGCAGTTCTTC.

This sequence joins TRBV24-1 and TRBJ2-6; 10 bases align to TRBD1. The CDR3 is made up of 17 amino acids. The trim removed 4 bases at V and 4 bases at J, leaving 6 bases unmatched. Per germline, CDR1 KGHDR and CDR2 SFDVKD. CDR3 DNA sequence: TGTGCCACCAGTGAGGGACAGGGGACCCCCGGGGCCAACGTCCTGACTTTC. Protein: CATSEGQGTPGANVLTF.

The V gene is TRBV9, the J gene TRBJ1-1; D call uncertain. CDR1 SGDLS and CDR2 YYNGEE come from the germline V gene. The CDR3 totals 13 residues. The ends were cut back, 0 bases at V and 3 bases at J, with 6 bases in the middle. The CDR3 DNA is TGTGCCAGCAGCGTAGCCCCGGACACTGAAGCTTTCTTT. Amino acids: CASSVAPDTEAFF.

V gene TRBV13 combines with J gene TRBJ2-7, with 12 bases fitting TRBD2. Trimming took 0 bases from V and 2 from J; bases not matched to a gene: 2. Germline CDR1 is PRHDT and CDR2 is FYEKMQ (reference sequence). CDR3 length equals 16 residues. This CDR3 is CASSLGTSGSPYEQYF. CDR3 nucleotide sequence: TGTGCCAGCAGCTTAGGGACTAGCGGGAGTCCCTACGAGCAGTACTTC.

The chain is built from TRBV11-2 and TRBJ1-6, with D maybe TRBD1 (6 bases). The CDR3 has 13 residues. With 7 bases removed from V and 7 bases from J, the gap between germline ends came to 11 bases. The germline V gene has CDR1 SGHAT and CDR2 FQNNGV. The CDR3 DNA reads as TGTGCCAGCACGCAGGGGCGAAATTCACCCCTCCACTTT. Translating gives CASTQGRNSPLHF.

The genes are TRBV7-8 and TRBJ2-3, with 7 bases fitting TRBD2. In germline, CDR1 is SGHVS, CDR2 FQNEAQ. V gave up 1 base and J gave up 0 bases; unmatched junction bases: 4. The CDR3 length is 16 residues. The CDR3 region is CASSLDRAGSTDTQYF. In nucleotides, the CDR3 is TGTGCCAGCAGCTTAGATCGAGCGGGAAGCACAGATACGCAGTATTTT.

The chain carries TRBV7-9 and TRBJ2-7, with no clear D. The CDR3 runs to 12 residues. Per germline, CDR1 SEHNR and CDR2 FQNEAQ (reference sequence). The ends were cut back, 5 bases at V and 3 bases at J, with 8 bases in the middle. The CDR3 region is CASSLSDYEQYF. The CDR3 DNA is TGTGCCAGCAGCCTATCCGACTACGAGCAGTACTTC.

The CDR3 loop is CASSPTGNVHGYTF. The CDR3 DNA reads TGTGCCAGCTCACCGACAGGGAATGTTCATGGCTACACCTTC. The chain recombines TRBV18 with TRBJ1-2; 7 bases are shared with TRBD1. Germline loops: CDR1 KGHSH, CDR2 LQKENI. This CDR3 is built from 14 residues. The V and J ends lost 3 bases and 6 bases, in that order; junction bases with no gene match: 7.